These 23 T cell receptor beta chains were sequenced from one sample in a study of T cells in Graves' hyperthyroidism and ophthalmopathy (dated by TCRdb to the late 2010s). Library creation used multiplex PCR. The sample was run on an Illumina HiSeq 2000. TCR beta CDR3 regions were amplified from RNA transcripts. A first-round RT-PCR of the TCR CDR3 used the HTBI primer set with the Qiagen OneStep RT-PCR kit. TCRdb reworked the public reads: Q25 trimming with fastp, MiXCR clone assembly, productive beta chains retained. For every CDR3 protein sequence, its rows merge into one entry that carries the most common genes and DNA. Recorded for this sample are hundreds of thousands of distinct CDR3 sequences; 14% to 15% of them occurred a single time. The ten biggest clones cover roughly 4.3% of the sample. Specimen: blood. The receptors were gathered from a woman aged 40 to 50 with Graves' ophthalmopathy.

This clonotype has a count of ten or more. The chain combines TRBV15 with TRBJ2-2; 12 bases line up with TRBD2. After removal of 2 bases from V and 5 bases from J, the junction contained 6 bases not matched to a gene. Germline V gene lookup returns CDR1 LNHNV and CDR2 YYDKDF (reference sequence). The CDR3 has 17 residues. CDR3 loop: CATSRSRTSGVTGELFF. The CDR3 nucleotides read TGTGCCACCAGCAGAAGCAGGACTAGCGGGGTTACCGGGGAGCTGTTTTTT.

This clonotype was seen at least ten times. V gene TRBV11-2 combines with J gene TRBJ2-7; 9 positions match TRBD1. V lost 5 bases, J lost 5 bases, and 16 bases stayed unmatched. Looked up from germline, CDR1 is SGHAT and CDR2 is FQNNGV. The CDR3 has 17 residues. CDR3 sequence (DNA): TGTGCCAGCAGCCGTAATACATCACAGGGGGCGAAAGACGAGCAGTACTTC. It encodes CASSRNTSQGAKDEQYF.

There are many counts of this clonotype. The chain carries TRBV28 and TRBJ1-1, with 9 positions matching TRBD1. The V and J ends lost 6 bases and 5 bases, in that order; junction bases with no gene match: 13. The CDR3 consists of 16 residues. Per the germline V gene, CDR1 is MDHEN and CDR2 is SYDVKM. In DNA, the CDR3 is TGTGCCAGCAGCCTTACAGGGGGCCTCGCGGGGACTGAAGCTTTCTTT. Translating it yields CASSLTGGLAGTEAFF.

This clonotype was found many times. The rearrangement joins TRBV18 to TRBJ2-7; D is perhaps TRBD2 (5 bases). Germline V gives CDR1 KGHSH, CDR2 LQKENI. Trimming left V 3 bases short and J 7 bases short, with 19 bases between. The CDR3 loop spans 15 amino acids. CDR3: CASSPPAGQRYEQYF. CDR3 in DNA: TGTGCCAGCTCACCCCCGGCGGGCCAGCGGTATGAGCAGTACTTC. The full variable domain, rest sourced from reference TRBV18 and TRBJ2-7, is NAGVMQNPRHLVRRRGQEARLRCSPMKGHSHVYWYRQLPEEGLKFMVYLQKENIIDESGMPKERFSAEFPKEGPSILRIQQVVRGDSAAYFCASSPPAGQRYEQYFGPGTRLTVT.

This clonotype has a count of ten or more. V is TRBV6-2 or TRBV6-3 and J is TRBJ1-5, with no clear D. Germline V gene lookup returns CDR1 MNHEY and CDR2 SVGEGT. The CDR3 totals 15 residues. V was cut by 2 bases and J by 3 bases, with 11 bases left in between. The CDR3: CASSYHWTDNQPQHF. Written as DNA, the CDR3 is TGTGCCAGCAGTTACCACTGGACTGACAATCAGCCCCAGCATTTT.

The CDR3 DNA follows: TGTGCCAGCAGGCCGGGACAGGGGGATTCTGGGGCCAACGTCCTGACTTTC. It specifies CASRPGQGDSGANVLTF. The gene calls are TRBV27 and TRBJ2-6; 11 nucleotides line up with TRBD1. Trimming took 6 bases from V and 1 from J; bases not matched to a gene: 5. Germline V gene lookup returns CDR1 MNHEY and CDR2 SMNVEV (reference sequence). The CDR3 loop spans 17 amino acids.

The sample holds many counts of this clonotype. The J gene is TRBJ2-7, the V gene TRBV4-1, with D tentatively TRBD2 (6 bases). Germline loops: CDR1 MGHRA, CDR2 YSYEKL. The V gene lost 0 bases and the J gene lost 7 bases, with 19 bases spanning the gap. This CDR3 region has 16 residues. CDR3 nucleotides: TGCGCCAGCAGCCAAGAAGAGTCGGCCACGGCGGGGGAGCAGTACTTC. This encodes CASSQEESATAGEQYF.

This clonotype was picked up many times. The J gene is TRBJ1-1, the V gene TRBV19; 7 bases line up with TRBD1. Germline values: CDR1 LNHDA, CDR2 SQIVND (reference sequence). V lost 4 bases and J lost 1; bases outside the gene matches: 12. This CDR3 comprises 17 residues. CDR3 nucleotide sequence: TGTGCCAGTAGTAGGCCAACAGGGGCGGCGGAGAACACTGAAGCTTTCTTT. Translated, it gives CASSRPTGAAENTEAFF.

The table lists this clonotype with many counts. The rearrangement links TRBV7-9 to TRBJ1-1, with D unclear. This CDR3 has 11 amino acids. Germline loops: CDR1 SEHNR, CDR2 FQNEAQ (reference sequence). Trimming took 6 bases from V and 6 from J, leaving 8 bases between them. The CDR3 protein is CASRVGAEAFF. The CDR3 DNA sequence: TGTGCCAGCAGGGTTGGCGCTGAAGCTTTCTTT. Supplemented by reference TRBV7-9 and TRBJ1-1, the full variable domain reads DTGVSQNPRHKITKRGQNVTFRCDPISEHNRLYWYRQTLGQGPEFLTYFQNEAQLEKSRLLSDRFSAERPKGSFSTLEIQRTEQGDSAMYLCASRVGAEAFFGQGTRLTVV.

This clonotype was seen repeatedly, ten times or more. The chain recombines TRBV2 with TRBJ1-1; TRBD1 is a possible D gene (5 bases). V lost 5 bases and J lost 1, with 17 bases in between. Germline CDR1 and CDR2: SNHLY and FYNNEI. CDR3 size: 16 residues. CDR3 loop: CASSPEGGQGNTEAFF. The CDR3 region has the DNA TGTGCCAGCAGTCCCGAAGGTGGGCAGGGGAACACTGAAGCTTTCTTT. Complete variable domain (other parts from reference TRBV2 and TRBJ1-1): EPEVTQTPSHQVTQMGQEVILRCVPISNHLYFYWYRQILGQKVEFLVSFYNNEISEKSEIFDDQFSVERPDGSNFTLKIRSTKLEDSAMYFCASSPEGGQGNTEAFFGQGTRLTVV.

This clonotype was counted many times. The chain uses TRBV15 and TRBJ1-5, with TRBD1 as a possible D gene (5 bases). V lost 1 base to trimming and J lost 0 bases, with 10 bases between them. CDR1 LNHNV and CDR2 YYDKDF come from the germline V gene (reference sequence). This CDR3 has 16 residues. The chain's CDR3 is CATSRGEGYSNQPQHF. The CDR3 coding sequence is TGTGCCACCAGCAGAGGGGAGGGGTATAGCAATCAGCCCCAGCATTTT.

J is TRBJ1-3 and V is TRBV12-3 or TRBV12-4; D is unresolved. Trimming took 10 bases from V and 7 from J, leaving 14 bases between them. This CDR3 contains 12 residues. The CDR3 protein is CANGQSGNTIYF. The CDR3 coding sequence is TGTGCCAATGGGCAATCGGGGAACACCATATATTTT.

This clonotype was seen at least ten times. V is TRBV7-2 and J is TRBJ2-5, with 7 bases lining up with TRBD2. The germline CDR1 and CDR2 sequences are SGHTA and FQGNSA. The V and J ends lost 5 bases and 1 base, in that order; junction bases with no gene match: 4. The CDR3 spans 14 residues. The CDR3 DNA reads TGTGCCAGCAGCGTCACGGGGGGCCAAGAGACCCAGTACTTC. Its translation: CASSVTGGQETQYF.

This clonotype was observed many times. This chain uses TRBV28 with TRBJ1-2; D is ambiguous. The CDR3 spans 13 residues. Trimming removed 6 bases from V and 3 bases from J, with 11 bases in between. Germline CDR1 and CDR2: MDHEN and SYDVKM. CDR3 amino acids: CASSRKADYGYTF. The CDR3, as DNA: TGTGCCAGCAGCCGTAAGGCGGACTATGGCTACACCTTC.

This clonotype has ten or more counts. This sequence joins TRBV28 and TRBJ1-6; no clear D gene. V was pared by 6 bases and J by 3 bases, with 15 bases between. The germline CDR1 and CDR2 sequences are MDHEN and SYDVKM. The CDR3 loop spans 16 amino acids. CDR3 nucleotides: TGTGCCAGCAGCCCGGTGGGGTCTTACTATAATTCACCCCTCCACTTT. Translated, it gives CASSPVGSYYNSPLHF.

This clonotype appeared a few times. The rearrangement links TRBV9 to TRBJ2-7; unclear D gene. The CDR3 spans 14 residues. The germline gives CDR1 SGDLS, CDR2 YYNGEE. V gave up 0 bases and J gave up 2 bases, with 9 bases separating them. CDR3 loop: CASSVGVLTYEQYF. In DNA form, the CDR3 reads TGTGCCAGCAGCGTAGGTGTGCTGACCTACGAGCAGTACTTC.

There are many counts of this clonotype. The chain recombines TRBV6-1 with TRBJ1-1; D remains unclear. The CDR3 extends over 14 amino acids. The V gene's germline CDR1 is MNHNS and CDR2 SASEGT. The V end lost 4 bases, the J end lost 2 bases, and 11 bases lay between the germline ends. The CDR3 region is CASSVADTNTEAFF. CDR3 DNA: TGTGCCAGCAGTGTGGCGGATACAAACACTGAAGCTTTCTTT.

This clonotype was picked up many times. The chain has TRBV3-1 and TRBJ1-1, with D possibly being TRBD1 (5 bases). Germline V gene data show CDR1 as LGHDT and CDR2 as YNNKEL (reference sequence). V shed 0 bases and J shed 0 bases, with 14 bases lying between them. CDR3 length: 17 residues. CDR3 nucleotides: TGTGCCAGCAGCCAAGATCTAGGGGCGATCATGAACACTGAAGCTTTCTTT. Its protein product is CASSQDLGAIMNTEAFF.

The genes are TRBV7-9 and TRBJ2-7, with 7 bases lining up with TRBD1. The CDR3 has 15 amino acids. The J segment lost 5 bases and the V segment lost 3 bases, leaving 10 bases of the junction unmatched. CDR1 SEHNR and CDR2 FQNEAQ come from the germline V gene (reference sequence). This CDR3 is CASSFPQTGRDEQYF. The DNA of the CDR3 is TGTGCCAGCAGCTTCCCTCAGACAGGGCGGGACGAGCAGTACTTC. The full variable domain, its missing parts supplied by reference TRBV7-9 and TRBJ2-7, is DTGVSQNPRHKITKRGQNVTFRCDPISEHNRLYWYRQTLGQGPEFLTYFQNEAQLEKSRLLSDRFSAERPKGSFSTLEIQRTEQGDSAMYLCASSFPQTGRDEQYFGPGTRLTVT.

Ten or more counts support this clonotype. The chain links TRBV12-3 or TRBV12-4 to TRBJ1-5, with a weak D call TRBD1 (5 bases). V lost 3 bases, J lost 5 bases, and 11 bases lay in between. The CDR3 length is 14 residues. The CDR3 nucleotides are TGTGCCAGCAGTTTCGTCAGGGACGATCAGCCCCAGCATTTT. Protein: CASSFVRDDQPQHF.

This clonotype was recorded many times. The V gene is TRBV5-1, the J gene TRBJ1-1; possibly TRBD1 for D (5 bases). Per the germline V gene, CDR1 is SGHRS and CDR2 is YFSETQ. This CDR3 spans 15 amino acids. The V end lost 4 bases, the J end lost 0 bases, and 13 bases lay between the germline ends. In DNA, the CDR3 is TGCGCCAGCAGCATCCGGGGGGGAATGAACACTGAAGCTTTCTTT. It translates to CASSIRGGMNTEAFF.

The chain employs TRBV2 and TRBJ2-7; 11 positions agree with TRBD1. CDR3 size: 14 residues. From germline, CDR1 is SNHLY and CDR2 FYNNEI. With 4 bases clipped from V and 6 bases from J, the junction kept 5 bases outside the gene matches. The CDR3 sequence: CASSVGTGGVEQYF. The DNA for the CDR3 is TGTGCCAGCAGTGTGGGGACAGGGGGGGTCGAGCAGTACTTC.

This clonotype turned up a few times. A clone one base away is much larger, so this may be a read error. The rearrangement joins TRBV2 to TRBJ2-7; 10 bases are a match to TRBD1. The CDR3 is 15 amino acids. Germline CDR1 is SNHLY and CDR2 is FYNNEI. J was trimmed by 7 bases and V by 5 bases; bases with no gene match: 11. DNA of the CDR3: TGTGCCAGCAGTCCTAGACAGGGGGCAGGGGGAGAGCAGTACTTC. It yields the protein CASSPRQGAGGEQYF. The entire variable domain, with the rest obtained from reference TRBV2 and TRBJ2-7, is as follows: EPEVTQTPSHQVTQMGQEVILRCVPISNHLYFYWYRQILGQKVEFLVSFYNNEISEKSEIFDDQFSVERPDGSNFTLKIRSTKLEDSAMYFCASSPRQGAGGEQYFGPGTRLTVT.